Listed below are T cell receptor beta chains from one sample, sequenced in a study of identical twins. MiXCR, run by TCRdb on the 5' RACE reads, gives a single entry per CDR3 protein. The sample lists around 470,000 distinct CDR3 sequences, 13% to 15% occurring once. These same records also appear under a second study, on yellow fever vaccine responses in identical twins.

What was sequenced was CD4+ T cells sorted from blood. These receptors came from a woman younger than 30 in good health. The CDR3 runs from the conserved cysteine through the conserved F or W. A D gene is named only where the DNA matches it firmly. Clone size, where shown, is once, few, many, or a class for clones that have expanded.

TRBV6-4	-	-	TRBJ2-1	TGTGCCAGCAGTGCGGGCGGCCAGGCCTACAATGAGCAGTTCTTC	CASSAGGQAYNEQFF
TRBV12-3/TRBV12-4	-	-	TRBJ1-3	TGTGCCAGCAGTTTATTCGGGGACACCTCTGGAAACACCATATATTTT	CASSLFGDTSGNTIYF
TRBV27	-	TRBD1	TRBJ1-1	TGTGCCAGCAGTTTATACGGTTTCAGGGGGGACACTGAAGCTTTCTTT	CASSLYGFRGDTEAFF
TRBV10-3	-	-	TRBJ2-3	TGTGCCATCAGTGAGTCGGGACCCCGGTGGGGCACAGATACGCAGTATTTT	CAISESGPRWGTDTQYF
TRBV3-1	-	TRBD1	TRBJ1-2	TGTGCCAGCAGCCAACCGGGACAGACTGGCTACACCTTC	CASSQPGQTGYTF
TRBV29-1	many	-	TRBJ2-1	TGCAGCGCCGAGGACAGAGCGTCTCAGAATGAGCAGTTCTTC	CSAEDRASQNEQFF
TRBV7-9	few	TRBD2	TRBJ2-1	TGTGCCAGCAGCTTATTAGCGGGAGCATGGAATGAGCAGTTCTTC	CASSLLAGAWNEQFF
TRBV7-7	few	-	TRBJ2-5	TGTGCTAGCAGCCCTCTTTACCGCGAGACCCAGTACTTC	CASSPLYRETQYF
TRBV2	few	-	TRBJ1-1	TGTGCCAGCAGTGCACAGGGAGAGGACACTGAAGCTTTCTTT	CASSAQGEDTEAFF
TRBV29-1	many	TRBD2	TRBJ2-7	TGCAGCGTGGGAGAGCGGGGGCTCTACGAGCAGTACTTC	CSVGERGLYEQYF
TRBV12-3/TRBV12-4	-	TRBD1	TRBJ2-7	TGTGCCAGCAGCCGGACAGGGAATAACTACGAGCAGTACTTC	CASSRTGNNYEQYF
TRBV15	many	-	TRBJ2-5	TGTGCCACCAGCCCGATAGAGACCCAGTACTTC	CATSPIETQYF
TRBV7-9	-	-	TRBJ1-2	TGTGCCAGCAGCTTAGGTGGGGATGGCTACACCTTC	CASSLGGDGYTF
TRBV11-2	-	-	TRBJ1-3	TGTGCCAGCAGAAGAAACCAGGCCTCTGGAAACACCATATATTTT	CASRRNQASGNTIYF
TRBV3-1	-	-	TRBJ2-7	TGTGCCAGCAGCCAAGGATACAGAACTTCCGAGCAGTACTTC	CASSQGYRTSEQYF
TRBV7-2	-	-	TRBJ2-3	TGTGCCAGCAGCTCAGTTGGGGCGACTAGCACAGATACGCAGTATTTT	CASSSVGATSTDTQYF
TRBV6-1	-	-	TRBJ2-5	TGTGCCAGCAGCCCCGGGTTGGAAGAGACCCAGTACTTC	CASSPGLEETQYF
TRBV27	few	-	TRBJ2-7	TGTGCCAGCAGTTCCCAGGGGAGGAACGAGCAGTACTTC	CASSSQGRNEQYF
TRBV5-1	few	-	TRBJ2-5	TGCGCCAGCAGCCGGGTCCCAGGGAAAGAGACCCAGTACTTC	CASSRVPGKETQYF
TRBV28	few	-	TRBJ2-7	TGTGCCAGCAGTTTTTATGGGGTTACCTACGAGCAGTACTTC	CASSFYGVTYEQYF
TRBV19	few	TRBD2	TRBJ2-7	TGTGCCAGTAGTACCGAGCGGGGCTACGAGCAGTACTTC	CASSTERGYEQYF
TRBV5-1	-	-	TRBJ2-1	TGCGCCAGCAGCTCCCGGTTAGCAAATGAGCAGTTCTTC	CASSSRLANEQFF
TRBV4-2	-	-	TRBJ2-7	TGTGCCAGCAGCCTTGGAGAGAGCTCCTACGAGCAGTACTTC	CASSLGESSYEQYF
TRBV2	-	-	TRBJ2-7	TGTGCCAGCAGTGATCAGGGGACCTACGAGCAGTACTTC	CASSDQGTYEQYF
TRBV20-1	-	-	TRBJ2-1	TGCAGTGCTAGAAGCCCCTCTCAGTTCTTC	CSARSPSQFF
TRBV29-1	-	-	TRBJ2-3	TGCAGCGTGAGGGACTTGGGATCGAGGAGCACAGATACGCAGTATTTT	CSVRDLGSRSTDTQYF
TRBV7-9	few	-	TRBJ2-1	TGTGCCAGCAGCCCTGGGGGGGGCGATGAGCAGTTCTTC	CASSPGGGDEQFF
TRBV29-1	few	-	TRBJ2-2	TGCAGCGTTGTGTCCGGGACGGAGAACACCGGGGAGCTGTTTTTT	CSVVSGTENTGELFF
TRBV7-3	-	-	TRBJ2-1	TGTGCCAGCAGCCTAGGACAGAAATACAATGAGCAGTTCTTC	CASSLGQKYNEQFF
TRBV3-1	-	TRBD2	TRBJ2-1	TGTGCCAGCACCCCCGTCTCGACCTTGTTAGCGGGTAACTCCTACAATGAGCAGTTCTTC	CASTPVSTLLAGNSYNEQFF
TRBV6-2/TRBV6-3	-	-	TRBJ2-1	TGTGCCAGCAGGCGGACTGGGGGCGAGAATGAGCAGTTCTTC	CASRRTGGENEQFF
TRBV18	few	-	TRBJ2-5	TGTGCCAGCTCACCACGGGTGAAAGAGACCCAGTACTTC	CASSPRVKETQYF
TRBV12-3/TRBV12-4	few	-	TRBJ2-1	TGTGCCAGCAGTTTAATGGGGGGAGGAAACAATGAGCAGTTCTTC	CASSLMGGGNNEQFF
TRBV30	once	TRBD1	TRBJ2-7	TGTGCCTGGAGTGGGGGGGGGACAGGGAAGCCCTACGAGCAGTACTTC	CAWSGGGTGKPYEQYF
TRBV12-3/TRBV12-4	-	-	TRBJ2-1	TGTGCCATCAGTCCAAAGGGGGAAATACAGGGTCCGGTAAATGAGCAGTTCTTC	CAISPKGEIQGPVNEQFF
TRBV28	many	TRBD1	TRBJ1-1	TGTGCCAGCAGTCACATAACAGGGGTAATCGCTGAAGCTTTCTTT	CASSHITGVIAEAFF
TRBV4-1	few	TRBD2	TRBJ2-1	TGCGCCAGCAGCCAAGACGTGGAACTAGCGGGGCCACAAGCATCCTACAATGAGCAGTTCTTC	CASSQDVELAGPQASYNEQFF
TRBV19	few	-	TRBJ2-3	TGTGCCAGTAGTATATTCTGGGGCACAGATACGCAGTATTTT	CASSIFWGTDTQYF
TRBV5-1	few	TRBD1	TRBJ2-7	TGCGCCAGCAGCTTTGGCCTTCGGCAGGGGGCCTACGAGCAGTACTTC	CASSFGLRQGAYEQYF
TRBV10-2	-	-	TRBJ1-2	TGCGCCAGCAGTGAGATGGGGTCATATGGCTACACCTTC	CASSEMGSYGYTF
TRBV7-3	-	TRBD1	TRBJ2-6	TGTGCCAGCAGCTCGAGGGACAGGGAGTCGGGGGCCAACGTCCTGACTTTC	CASSSRDRESGANVLTF
TRBV20-1	few	TRBD2	TRBJ2-1	TGCAGTGCTAGAGATCCCCAAGGGACTAGCCCTAGTGAGCAGTTCTTC	CSARDPQGTSPSEQFF
TRBV9	few	-	TRBJ2-3	TGTGCCAGCAGCGCGGGGCCCACAGATACGCAGTATTTT	CASSAGPTDTQYF
TRBV7-2	many	-	TRBJ2-3	TGTGCCAGCAGCTTATACAGCCTCAGCACAGATACGCAGTATTTT	CASSLYSLSTDTQYF
TRBV21-1	once	-	TRBJ2-7	TGTGCCAGCAGCAAAGAAAGTTTCGTATACGAGCAGTACTTC	CASSKESFVYEQYF
TRBV9	few	-	TRBJ2-1	TGTGCCAGCAGCGGTAGCGTATTGGCCAATGAGCAGTTCTTC	CASSGSVLANEQFF